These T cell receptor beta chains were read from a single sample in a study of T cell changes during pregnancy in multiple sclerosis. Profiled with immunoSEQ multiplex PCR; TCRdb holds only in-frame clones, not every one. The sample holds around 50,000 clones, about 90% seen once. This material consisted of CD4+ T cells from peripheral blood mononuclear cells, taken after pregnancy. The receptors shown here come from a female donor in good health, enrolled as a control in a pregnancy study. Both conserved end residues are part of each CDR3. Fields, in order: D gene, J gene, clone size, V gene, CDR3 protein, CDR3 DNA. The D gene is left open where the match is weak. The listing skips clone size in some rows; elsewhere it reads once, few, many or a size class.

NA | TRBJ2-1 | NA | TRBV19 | CASSRGHSSYNEQFF | TGTGCCAGTAGTAGGGGACACAGCTCCTACAATGAGCAGTTCTTC
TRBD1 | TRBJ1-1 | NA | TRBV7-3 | CASSENRDSEAFF | TGTGCCAGCAGCGAAAACCGGGACAGTGAAGCTTTCTTT
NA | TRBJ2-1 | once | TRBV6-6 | CASSYSTSPNEQFF | TGTGCCAGCAGTTACTCCACTAGCCCCAATGAGCAGTTCTTC
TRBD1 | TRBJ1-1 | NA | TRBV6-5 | CASSYDRVTNTEAFF | TGTGCCAGCAGTTATGACAGGGTGACGAACACTGAAGCTTTCTTT
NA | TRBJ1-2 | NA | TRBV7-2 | CASSFGPDGGYTF | TGTGCCAGCAGCTTCGGCCCTGACGGGGGCTACACCTTC
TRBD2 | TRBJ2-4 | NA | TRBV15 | CATSRPKRTSGKLLAKNIQYF | TGTGCCACCAGCAGACCCAAAAGGACTAGCGGGAAATTACTAGCCAAAAACATTCAGTACTTC
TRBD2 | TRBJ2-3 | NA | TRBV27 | CASSLLGLAGGPRDTQYF | TGTGCCAGCAGTTTATTGGGACTAGCGGGGGGCCCCCGGGATACGCAGTATTTT
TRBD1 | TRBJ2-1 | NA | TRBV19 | CASSKDRGYYNEQFF | TGTGCCAGTAGTAAGGACAGGGGGTATTACAATGAGCAGTTCTTC
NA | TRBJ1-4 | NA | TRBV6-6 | CASTSGGGISEKLFF | TGTGCCAGCACTTCGGGTGGAGGGATAAGTGAAAAACTGTTTTTT
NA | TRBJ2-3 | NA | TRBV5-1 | CASSPALGTDTQYF | TGCGCCAGCAGCCCTGCACTAGGCACAGATACGCAGTATTTT
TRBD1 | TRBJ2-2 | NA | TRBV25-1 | CASRRTGVTGELFF | TGTGCCAGCAGGCGGACAGGGGTGACCGGGGAGCTGTTTTTT
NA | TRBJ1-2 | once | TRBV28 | CASSFLRQAINYGYTF | TGTGCCAGCAGTTTCCTCCGACAGGCCATTAACTATGGCTACACCTTC
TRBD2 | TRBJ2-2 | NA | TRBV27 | CASSRSGRPYTGELFF | TGTGCCAGCAGTCGTAGCGGGAGGCCTTACACCGGGGAGCTGTTTTTT
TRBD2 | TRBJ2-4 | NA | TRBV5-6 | CASSSGLAEPLAKNIQYF | TGTGCCAGCAGTTCCGGACTAGCGGAACCTCTAGCCAAAAACATTCAGTACTTC
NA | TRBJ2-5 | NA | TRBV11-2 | CASSSGDRFQETQYF | TGTGCCAGCAGCTCAGGCGACAGGTTCCAAGAGACCCAGTACTTC
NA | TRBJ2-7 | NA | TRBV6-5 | CASSRRENYEQYF | TGTGCCAGCAGTAGACGGGAGAACTACGAGCAGTACTTC
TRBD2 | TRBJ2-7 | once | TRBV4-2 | CASSQDGGSYYEQYF | TGTGCCAGCAGCCAAGATGGCGGGAGTTACTACGAGCAGTACTTC
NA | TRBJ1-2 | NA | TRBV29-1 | CSVLRGQGLGGYTF | TGCAGCGTTTTGCGTGGGCAGGGCCTTGGTGGCTACACCTTC
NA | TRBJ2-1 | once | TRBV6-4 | CASSEFRGAAYNEQFF | TGTGCCAGCAGTGAGTTCAGGGGGGCTGCCTACAATGAGCAGTTCTTC
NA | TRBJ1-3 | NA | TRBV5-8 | CASSLRSSSGNTIYF | TGTGCCAGCAGTTTACGCTCGAGCTCTGGAAACACCATATATTTT
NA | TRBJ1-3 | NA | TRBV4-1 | CASSQGIDRYRRSSGNTIYF | TGCGCCAGCAGCCAAGGGATCGACAGGTACCGCCGTTCCTCTGGAAACACCATATATTTT
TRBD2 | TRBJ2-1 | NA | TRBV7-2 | CASGIAGGHNEQFF | TGTGCCAGCGGAATAGCGGGAGGCCACAATGAGCAGTTCTTC
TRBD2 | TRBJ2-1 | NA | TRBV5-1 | CASSLQRGSSSIF | TGCGCCAGCAGCCTTCAGCGGGGCTCCTCCTCTATCTTC
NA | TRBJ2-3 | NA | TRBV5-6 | CASSSLALLTDTQYF | TGTGCCAGCAGCTCCTTAGCCCTCCTCACAGATACGCAGTATTTT
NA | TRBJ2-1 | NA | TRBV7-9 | CASSHQDEQFF | TGTGCCAGCAGCCATCAGGATGAGCAGTTCTTC
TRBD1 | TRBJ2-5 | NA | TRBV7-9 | CASSFRQGETQYF | TGTGCCAGCAGCTTCCGACAGGGAGAGACCCAGTACTTC
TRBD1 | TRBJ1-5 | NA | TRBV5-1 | CASSRLRTGELHSNQPQHF | TGCGCCAGCAGCCGCCTCCGGACAGGGGAATTACATAGCAATCAGCCCCAGCATTTT
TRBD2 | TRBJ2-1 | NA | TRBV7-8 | CASSLGLRAGGSYNEQFF | TGTGCCAGCAGCTTAGGTTTACGGGCGGGAGGCTCCTACAATGAGCAGTTCTTC